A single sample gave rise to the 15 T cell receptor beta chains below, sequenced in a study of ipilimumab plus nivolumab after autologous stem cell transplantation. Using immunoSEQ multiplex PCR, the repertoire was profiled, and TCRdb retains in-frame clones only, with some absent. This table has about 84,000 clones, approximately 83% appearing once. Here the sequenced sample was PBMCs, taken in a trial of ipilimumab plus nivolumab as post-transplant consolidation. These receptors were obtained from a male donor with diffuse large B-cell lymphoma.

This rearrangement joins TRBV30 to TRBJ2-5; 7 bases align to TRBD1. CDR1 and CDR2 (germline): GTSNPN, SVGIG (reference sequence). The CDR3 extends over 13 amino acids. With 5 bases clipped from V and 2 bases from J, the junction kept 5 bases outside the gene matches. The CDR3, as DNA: TGTGCCTGGGCCCGGGACAGACAAGAGACCCAGTACTTC. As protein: CAWARDRQETQYF.

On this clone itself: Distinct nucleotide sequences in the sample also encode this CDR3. The CDR3 DNA is TGTGCCAGTAGTATTCGGGAGACCCAGTACTTC. Its translation: CASSIRETQYF. The V and J genes are TRBV19 and TRBJ2-5; D unclear. V was cut by 3 bases and J by 5 bases, with 4 bases left in between. Per germline, CDR1 LNHDA and CDR2 SQIVND (reference sequence). The CDR3 totals 11 residues.

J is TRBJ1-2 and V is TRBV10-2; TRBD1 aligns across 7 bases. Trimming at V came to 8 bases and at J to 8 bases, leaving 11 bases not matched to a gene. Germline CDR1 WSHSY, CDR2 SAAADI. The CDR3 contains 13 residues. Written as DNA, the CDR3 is TGCGCCAGCGCCGACAGGGTCTATGGCGGCTACACCTTC. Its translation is CASADRVYGGYTF.

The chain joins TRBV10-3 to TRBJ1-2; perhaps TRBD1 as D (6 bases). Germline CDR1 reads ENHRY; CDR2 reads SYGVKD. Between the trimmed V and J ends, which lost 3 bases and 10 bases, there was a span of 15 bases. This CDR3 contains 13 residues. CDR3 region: CAISEPNRVDYTF. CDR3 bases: TGTGCCATCAGTGAACCGAACAGGGTTGACTACACCTTC.

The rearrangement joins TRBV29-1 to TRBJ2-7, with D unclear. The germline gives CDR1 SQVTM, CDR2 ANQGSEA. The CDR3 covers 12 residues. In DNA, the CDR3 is TGCTCCGCAGGCCGCGGCTCCTACGAGCAGTACTTC. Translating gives CSAGRGSYEQYF.

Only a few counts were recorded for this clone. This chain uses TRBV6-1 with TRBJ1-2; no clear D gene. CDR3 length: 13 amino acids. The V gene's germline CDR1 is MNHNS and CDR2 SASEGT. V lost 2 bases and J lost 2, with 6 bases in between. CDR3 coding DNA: TGTGCCAGCAGTGAAAAGGGAAACTATGGCTACACCTTC. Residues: CASSEKGNYGYTF.

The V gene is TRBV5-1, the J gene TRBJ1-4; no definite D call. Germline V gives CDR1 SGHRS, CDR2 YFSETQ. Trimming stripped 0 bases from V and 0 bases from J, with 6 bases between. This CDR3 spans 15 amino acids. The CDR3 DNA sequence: TGCGCCAGCAGCTTGGGTCACGCAACTAATGAAAAACTGTTTTTT. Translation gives CASSLGHATNEKLFF.

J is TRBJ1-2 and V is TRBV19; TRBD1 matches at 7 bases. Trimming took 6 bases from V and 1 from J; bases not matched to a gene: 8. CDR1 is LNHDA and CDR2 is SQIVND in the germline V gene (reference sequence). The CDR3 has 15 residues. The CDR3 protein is CASSYTGARNYGYTF. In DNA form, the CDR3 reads TGTGCCAGTAGCTACACAGGGGCACGTAACTATGGCTACACCTTC.

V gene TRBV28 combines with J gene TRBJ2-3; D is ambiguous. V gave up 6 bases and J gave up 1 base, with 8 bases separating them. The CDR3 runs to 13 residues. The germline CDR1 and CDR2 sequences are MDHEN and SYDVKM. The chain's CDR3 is CASSQDGTDTQYF. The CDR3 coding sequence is TGTGCCAGCAGCCAGGACGGCACAGATACGCAGTATTTT.

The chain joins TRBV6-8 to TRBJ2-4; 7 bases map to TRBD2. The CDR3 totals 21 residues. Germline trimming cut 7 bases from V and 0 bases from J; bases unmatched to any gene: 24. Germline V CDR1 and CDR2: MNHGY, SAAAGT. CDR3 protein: CASTELRGKTTGGLAKNIQYF. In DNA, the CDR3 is TGTGCCAGCACCGAGCTCCGGGGGAAAACCACGGGGGGTCTAGCCAAAAACATTCAGTACTTC.

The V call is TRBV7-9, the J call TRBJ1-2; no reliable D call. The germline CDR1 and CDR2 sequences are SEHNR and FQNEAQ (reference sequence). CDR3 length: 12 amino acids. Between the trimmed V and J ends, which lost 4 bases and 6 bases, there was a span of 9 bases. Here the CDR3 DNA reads TGTGCCAGCAGCTCTACGATCCATGGCTACACCTTC. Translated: CASSSTIHGYTF.

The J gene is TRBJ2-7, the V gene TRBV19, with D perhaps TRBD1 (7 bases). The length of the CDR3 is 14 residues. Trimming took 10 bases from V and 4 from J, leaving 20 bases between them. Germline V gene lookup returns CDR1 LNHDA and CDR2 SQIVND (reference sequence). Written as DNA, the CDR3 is TGTGCCACCAACCCAGGGGGACTCTTATACGAGCAGTACTTC. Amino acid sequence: CATNPGGLLYEQYF.

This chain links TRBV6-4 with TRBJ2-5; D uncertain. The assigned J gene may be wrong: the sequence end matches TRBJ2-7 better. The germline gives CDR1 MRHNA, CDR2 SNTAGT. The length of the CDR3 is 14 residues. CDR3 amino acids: CASSEACSVYEQYF. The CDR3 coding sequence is TGTGCCAGCAGTGAGGCATGCTCGGTCTACGAGCAGTACTTC.

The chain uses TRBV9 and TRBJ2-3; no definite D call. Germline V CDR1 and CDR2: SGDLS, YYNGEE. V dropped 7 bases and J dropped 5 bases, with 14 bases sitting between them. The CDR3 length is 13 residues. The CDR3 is CASPFLVQDTQYF. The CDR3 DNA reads TGTGCCAGCCCCTTTTTAGTTCAAGATACGCAGTATTTT.

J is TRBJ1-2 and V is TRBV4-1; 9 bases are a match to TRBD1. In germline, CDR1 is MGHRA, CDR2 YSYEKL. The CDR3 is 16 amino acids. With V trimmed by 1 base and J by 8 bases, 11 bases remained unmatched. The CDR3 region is CASSQGLTGGARGYTF. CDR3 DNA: TGCGCCAGCAGCCAAGGGTTAACAGGGGGCGCGAGAGGCTACACCTTC.